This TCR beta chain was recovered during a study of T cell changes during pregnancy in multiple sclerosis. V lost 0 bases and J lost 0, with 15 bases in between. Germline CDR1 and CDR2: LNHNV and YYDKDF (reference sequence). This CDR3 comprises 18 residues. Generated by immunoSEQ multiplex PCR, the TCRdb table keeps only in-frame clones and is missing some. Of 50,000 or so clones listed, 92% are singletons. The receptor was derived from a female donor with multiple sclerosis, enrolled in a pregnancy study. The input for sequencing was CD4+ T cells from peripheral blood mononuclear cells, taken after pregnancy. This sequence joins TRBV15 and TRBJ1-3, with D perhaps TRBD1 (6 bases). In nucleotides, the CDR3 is TGTGCCACCAGCAGAGAGATCAGGACAGTCCGCTCTGGAAACACCATATATTTT. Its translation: CATSREIRTVRSGNTIYF. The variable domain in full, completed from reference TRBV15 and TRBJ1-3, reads DAMVIQNPRYQVTQFGKPVTLSCSQTLNHNVMYWYQQKSSQAPKLLFHYYDKDFNNEADTPDNFQSRRPNTSFCFLDIRSPGLGDTAMYLCATSREIRTVRSGNTIYFGEGSWLTVV.